These T cell receptor beta chains were read from a single sample in a study of immune evolution from preneoplasia to lung adenocarcinoma. Generated by immunoSEQ multiplex PCR, the TCRdb table keeps only in-frame clones and is missing some. This table holds about 7,900 clones, roughly 73% found once. Sequenced sample: FFPE adjacent normal lung tissue. The receptors were gathered from a person in their 70s with lung adenocarcinoma. Both conserved end residues are part of each CDR3. D genes are given only for firm matches. Size is stated for part of the rows, as once, few or many counts, or as a class when the clone is expanded.

v_gene	j_gene	d_gene	abundance	CDR3nt	CDR3aa
TRBV7-3	TRBJ2-3	TRBD2	-	TGTGCCAGCAGCTTGGGACTAGCGGCTAGCACAGATACGCAGTATTTT	CASSLGLAASTDTQYF
TRBV6-5	TRBJ2-3	TRBD2	few	TGTGCCAGCAAGCGGGGGGGCGTGGCAGATACGCAGTATTTT	CASKRGGVADTQYF
TRBV19	TRBJ1-5	-	-	TGTGCCAGTAGTATAGTTCAGGGGCGGGAGCCCCAGCATTTT	CASSIVQGREPQHF
TRBV7-8	TRBJ2-5	TRBD2	few	TGTGCCAGCAGCTTGGTCCCCTGGGGAGGGGAAGGGGAGACCCAGTACTTC	CASSLVPWGGEGETQYF
TRBV4-1	TRBJ2-3	-	-	TGCGCCAGCAGCCCCGAGGCTCGCGGGAGCACAGATACGCAGTATTTT	CASSPEARGSTDTQYF
TRBV9	TRBJ1-6	-	-	TGTGCCAGCAGCGTAGGGTCAAATTCACCCCTCCACTTT	CASSVGSNSPLHF
TRBV28	TRBJ1-2	-	-	TGTGCCAGCAGTTTGCCCCCCGTTTGGGGAACCAACTATGGCTACACCTTC	CASSLPPVWGTNYGYTF
TRBV10-2	TRBJ2-2	TRBD2	-	TGCGCCAGCAGTGCCCCCGGACTAGCGACCACCGGGGAGCTGTTTTTT	CASSAPGLATTGELFF
TRBV6-5	TRBJ2-5	-	few	TGTGCCAGCAGTTACTTACAGACCCAGTACTTC	CASSYLQTQYF
TRBV2	TRBJ2-1	TRBD2	once	TGTGCCAGCAGTGAACTAGCGGGAGGTGGGCATGAGCAGTTCTTC	CASSELAGGGHEQFF
TRBV9	TRBJ1-6	-	-	TGTGCCAGCAGCGTAGGGCGTCTGGGGGAATCACCCCTCCACTTT	CASSVGRLGESPLHF
TRBV30	TRBJ2-7	TRBD2	-	TGTGCCTGGGGTCCGGGACTAGCGGAGGAGCAGTACTTC	CAWGPGLAEEQYF
TRBV7-6	TRBJ1-1	-	-	TGTGCCAGCAGCTTAGTGGGGGGTGGGACTGAAGCTTTCTTT	CASSLVGGGTEAFF
TRBV7-2	TRBJ2-7	TRBD2	few	TGTGCCAGCAGCTTCGGGGGGAGCTCCTACGAGCAGTACTTC	CASSFGGSSYEQYF
TRBV30	TRBJ2-4	-	-	TGTGCCTGGAGTATCCAGGGCCAAAACATTCAGTACTTC	CAWSIQGQNIQYF
TRBV29-1	TRBJ2-2	-	-	TGCAGCGTTGGGACTGGGAGCGGGGAGCTGTTTTTT	CSVGTGSGELFF
TRBV5-1	TRBJ1-4	-	-	TGCGCCAGCAGCTTTGGGGGCTTGGGAGAAAAACTGTTTTTT	CASSFGGLGEKLFF
TRBV18	TRBJ1-4	-	-	TGTGCCAGCTCACCAAGGCAGACTACTAATGAAAAACTGTTTTTT	CASSPRQTTNEKLFF
TRBV7-9	TRBJ2-7	TRBD1	-	TGTGCCAGCAGCTTAGGATCTGTGGGGACAGTCCAGTACTTC	CASSLGSVGTVQYF
TRBV2	TRBJ2-7	TRBD2	few	TGTGCCAGCCGTGGGACTAGGAACGGCGAGCAGTACTTC	CASRGTRNGEQYF
TRBV11-2	TRBJ2-2	TRBD1	once	TGTGCCAGCAGCACCCACAGGGGCAACACCGGGGAGCTGTTTTTT	CASSTHRGNTGELFF
TRBV2	TRBJ1-6	-	few	TGTGCCAGCAGTGGGGGTACGCGCTCACCCCTCCACTTT	CASSGGTRSPLHF
TRBV9	TRBJ1-2	-	once	TGTGCCAGCACCGAAGCTGTTGTACGCGCTAACTATGGCTACACCTTC	CASTEAVVRANYGYTF
TRBV2	TRBJ2-7	-	-	TGTGCCAGCAGTGAAATATTGTGGGTTTGGGAGCAGTACTTC	CASSEILWVWEQYF
TRBV19	TRBJ1-1	TRBD1	few	TGTGCCAGTAGTATAGGGGGGACAGCCCGATGGGCTTTCTTT	CASSIGGTARWAFF
TRBV6-1	TRBJ2-7	TRBD2	few	TGTGCCAGCAGCGAACTAGCGGACTCGAGAGAGCAGTACTTC	CASSELADSREQYF
TRBV2	TRBJ1-5	-	few	TGTGCCAGCAGGGGCACAGGGTCCGTTCAGCCCCAGCATTTT	CASRGTGSVQPQHF
TRBV6-6	TRBJ2-5	TRBD1	-	TGTGCCAGCAGTAACCGAGGACAGGTCCAAGAGACCCAGTACTTC	CASSNRGQVQETQYF
TRBV2	TRBJ2-3	-	-	TGTGCCAGCTTATGGGGGAGCGGCACAGATACGCAGTATTTT	CASLWGSGTDTQYF
TRBV5-1	TRBJ1-1	TRBD1	-	TGCGCCAGCAGCCTGGGACAGGGGCTTGAAGCTTTCTTT	CASSLGQGLEAFF
TRBV29-1	TRBJ1-1	TRBD1	few	TGCAGCGTCGAAGGGACAGGGGGGTCGGGCACTGAAGCTTTCTTT	CSVEGTGGSGTEAFF
TRBV6-1	TRBJ2-1	TRBD1	-	TGTGCCAGCAGCAGAGGACAGGGCTATTCCAATGAGCAGTTCTTC	CASSRGQGYSNEQFF
TRBV6-5	TRBJ1-5	-	once	TGTGCCAGCAGAATGGGGGTAACCGGCAATCAGCCCCAGCATTTT	CASRMGVTGNQPQHF
TRBV28	TRBJ1-2	-	-	TGTGCCAGCATTCCCGGACAGATCGCAGGGTATGGCTACACCTTC	CASIPGQIAGYGYTF
TRBV28	TRBJ1-2	-	-	TGTGCCAGCAGTTCCTACCCTCGGACAGCTGGCTACACCTTC	CASSSYPRTAGYTF
TRBV14	TRBJ2-7	TRBD2	-	TGTGCCAGCAGCCAAGATCCAAGGACTAGCGGAACCTACGAGCAGTACTTC	CASSQDPRTSGTYEQYF
TRBV7-9	TRBJ2-1	TRBD1	-	TGTGCCAGCAGTCGGCAGGGGGTTTACGGAAATGAGCAGTTCTTC	CASSRQGVYGNEQFF